This T cell receptor (beta chain) was identified during a study of molecular identifiers for immune sequencing clone quantification. TCRdb processed the PCR reads anew with MiXCR; each CDR3 protein has one entry. The sample carries about 640,000 distinct CDR3 sequences, about 20% recorded once. As concerns this clonotype: One end of the junction fails to match germline, which may point to a read error.

CDR1 is LGHDT and CDR2 is YNNKEL in the germline V gene (reference sequence). The CDR3 loop spans 13 amino acids. The V and J genes are TRBV3-1 and TRBJ1-2; 8 bases align to TRBD1. This clonotype was obtained from a human donor in good health. Some libraries in this study had Jurkat cell RNA spiked in. Sequencing was performed on naive CD8+ T cells from blood, with Jurkat cell RNA spiked in. Subset noted: FACS-sorted CD8+CD4-CCR7+CD45RA+ naive T cells. DNA for the CDR3: TGTGCCAGCAACCAAGACAGGGGATATGGCTACACCTTC. Its translation is CASNQDRGYGYTF.